This T cell receptor (beta chain) was identified during a study of response to subunit inactivated influenza vaccine. A few counts support this clonotype. Trimming at V came to 5 bases and at J to 0 bases, leaving 7 bases not matched to a gene. Germline V gives CDR1 DFQATT, CDR2 SNEGSKA (reference sequence). There are 14 residues in the CDR3. TCRdb re-called the RT-PCR reads through MiXCR, storing one row per CDR3 protein. The table includes more than 450,000 distinct CDR3 sequences, about 11% detected once. This sample was shared with a second study, whose subject was T cells expressing NK-cell markers. That study reports: The TCR beta cDNA came from 5'RACE template switching with UMIs.

This clonotype originated in a middle-aged man who received an inactivated influenza vaccine. The material was PBMCs from blood, obtained on the day of vaccination. The chain is built from TRBV20-1 and TRBJ2-7; 7 bases are shared with TRBD1. CDR3 in DNA: TGCAGTGCTGATGACAGGGCCAGCTCCTACGAGCAGTACTTC. Protein product: CSADDRASSYEQYF.